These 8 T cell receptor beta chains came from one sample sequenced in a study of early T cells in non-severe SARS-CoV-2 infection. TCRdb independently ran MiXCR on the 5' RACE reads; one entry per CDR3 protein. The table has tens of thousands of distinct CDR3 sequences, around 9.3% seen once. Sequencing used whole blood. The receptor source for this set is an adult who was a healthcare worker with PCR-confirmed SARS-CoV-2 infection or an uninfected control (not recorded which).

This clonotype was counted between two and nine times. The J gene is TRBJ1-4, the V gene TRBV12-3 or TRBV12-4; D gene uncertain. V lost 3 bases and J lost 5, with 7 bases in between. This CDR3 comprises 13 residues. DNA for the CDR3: TGTGCCAGCAGTTTTAGTCCGAATGAAAAACTGTTTTTT. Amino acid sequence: CASSFSPNEKLFF.

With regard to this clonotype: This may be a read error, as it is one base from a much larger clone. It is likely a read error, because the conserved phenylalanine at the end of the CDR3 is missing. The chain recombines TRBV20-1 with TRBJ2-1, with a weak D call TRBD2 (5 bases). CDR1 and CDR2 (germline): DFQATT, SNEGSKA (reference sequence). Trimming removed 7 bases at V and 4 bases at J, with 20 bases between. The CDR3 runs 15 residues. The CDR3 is CSGGREVTHYNEQFS. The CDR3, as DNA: TGCAGTGGAGGGCGAGAAGTGACGCATTACAATGAGCAGTTCTCC.

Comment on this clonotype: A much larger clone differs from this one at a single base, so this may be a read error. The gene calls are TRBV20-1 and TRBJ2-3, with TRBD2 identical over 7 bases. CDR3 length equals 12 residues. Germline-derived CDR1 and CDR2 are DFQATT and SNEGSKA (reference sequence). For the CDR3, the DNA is TGCAGCCGGGGGGATCTCACAGATACGCAGTATTTT. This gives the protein CSRGDLTDTQYF.

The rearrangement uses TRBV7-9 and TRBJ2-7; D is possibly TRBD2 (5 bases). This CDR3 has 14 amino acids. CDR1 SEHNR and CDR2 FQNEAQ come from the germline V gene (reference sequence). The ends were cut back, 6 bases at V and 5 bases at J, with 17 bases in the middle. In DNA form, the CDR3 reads TGTGCCAGCAGTCACGGGGTAGTCGGGGACGAGCAGTACTTC. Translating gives CASSHGVVGDEQYF.

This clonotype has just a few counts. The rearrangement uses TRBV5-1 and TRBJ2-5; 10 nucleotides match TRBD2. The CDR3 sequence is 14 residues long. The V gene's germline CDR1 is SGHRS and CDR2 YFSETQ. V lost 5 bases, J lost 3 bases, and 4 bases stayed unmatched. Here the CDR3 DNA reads TGCGCCAGCAGTGTCCTAGCGGGGGAAGAGACCCAGTACTTC. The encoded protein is CASSVLAGEETQYF.

The CDR3 DNA sequence: TGCAGCGTTGCCGGCAGGGGGCTTACTGAAGCTTTCTTT. The encoded protein is CSVAGRGLTEAFF. This rearrangement joins TRBV29-1 to TRBJ1-1; 8 positions match TRBD1. The V segment lost 4 bases and the J segment 5 bases; nucleotides outside the gene matches: 6. Per germline, CDR1 SQVTM and CDR2 ANQGSEA. The CDR3 sequence is 13 residues long.

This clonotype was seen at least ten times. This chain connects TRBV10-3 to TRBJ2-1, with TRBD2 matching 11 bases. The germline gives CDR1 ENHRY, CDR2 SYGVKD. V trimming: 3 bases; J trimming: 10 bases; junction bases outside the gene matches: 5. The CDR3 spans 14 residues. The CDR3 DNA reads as TGTGCCATCAGTGAACTAGCGGGGGCACAAGAGCAGTTCTTC. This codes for CAISELAGAQEQFF.

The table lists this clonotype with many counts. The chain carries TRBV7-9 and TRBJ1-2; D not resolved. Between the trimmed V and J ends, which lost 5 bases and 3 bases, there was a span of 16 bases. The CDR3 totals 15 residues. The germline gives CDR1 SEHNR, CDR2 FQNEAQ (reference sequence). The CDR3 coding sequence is TGTGCCAGCAGCCAACTGGGAGGGAGCGACTATGGCTACACCTTC. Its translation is CASSQLGGSDYGYTF.